The 26 T cell receptor beta chains below all came from one sample that was sequenced in a study of T cells after yellow fever vaccination. TCRdb re-analysed the 5' RACE reads in MiXCR, keeping a single row per CDR3 protein. The sample lists 100,000 to 150,000 distinct CDR3 sequences, almost 9% occurring once. Sequences were derived from CD8+ T cells sorted from PBMCs, sampled on the day of the yellow fever booster vaccination. Receptors were obtained from a man between 18 and 29 years old who received the YFV17D yellow fever vaccine.

This clonotype was counted at least ten times. V usage is TRBV12-3 or TRBV12-4 and J usage is TRBJ2-2; D is unresolved. Trimming left V 3 bases short and J 6 bases short, with 2 bases between. The length of the CDR3 is 11 residues. CDR3 residues: CASSFPGELFF. The CDR3 bases are TGTGCCAGCAGTTTCCCCGGGGAGCTGTTTTTT.

This clonotype was observed at least ten times. The CDR3 bases are TGTGCCAGCAGTTTTGCTGCTGAAGCTTTCTTT. This sequence encodes CASSFAAEAFF. This chain uses TRBV6-2 or TRBV6-3 with TRBJ1-1; D gene ambiguous. CDR1 and CDR2 (germline): MNHEY, SVGEGT. Trimming removed 4 bases at V and 6 bases at J, with 6 bases between. This CDR3 has 11 amino acids.

The V and J genes are TRBV5-4 and TRBJ2-2, with no clear D. Germline V gene lookup returns CDR1 SGHNT and CDR2 YYREEE (reference sequence). This CDR3 region has 13 residues. V was trimmed by 3 bases and J by 5 bases, leaving 8 bases between them. CDR3 bases: TGTGCCAGCAGCTCAGCTAGTACCGGGGAGCTGTTTTTT. Its translation is CASSSASTGELFF.

The chain links TRBV6-5 to TRBJ1-1; 10 bases match TRBD1. This CDR3 region has 16 residues. The germline V gene has CDR1 MNHEY and CDR2 SVGAGI. The ends lost 0 bases at V and 1 base at J; junction bases unmatched: 2. Here the CDR3 reads CASSYSGTGANTEAFF. The CDR3 region has the DNA TGTGCCAGCAGTTACTCGGGGACAGGGGCGAACACTGAAGCTTTCTTT.

Ten or more counts support this clonotype. The V gene is TRBV7-9, the J gene TRBJ1-3; D remains unclear. Germline-derived CDR1 and CDR2 are SEHNR and FQNEAQ (reference sequence). Trimming took 0 bases from V and 0 from J, leaving 12 bases between them. The CDR3 is made up of 17 amino acids. The CDR3 nucleotides are TGTGCCAGCAGCTTAGCGCCTTGGCAGAGCTCTGGAAACACCATATATTTT. Protein product: CASSLAPWQSSGNTIYF. Full variable domain (rest looked up from reference TRBV7-9 and TRBJ1-3): DTGVSQNPRHKITKRGQNVTFRCDPISEHNRLYWYRQTLGQGPEFLTYFQNEAQLEKSRLLSDRFSAERPKGSFSTLEIQRTEQGDSAMYLCASSLAPWQSSGNTIYFGEGSWLTVV.

The chain joins TRBV19 to TRBJ1-1; D is ambiguous. V lost 7 bases and J lost 4, with 16 bases in between. The germline V gene encodes CDR1 LNHDA and CDR2 SQIVND (reference sequence). The CDR3 length is 14 residues. In DNA form, the CDR3 reads TGTGCCAGTAACACCCCTTGGGGATTCACTGAAGCTTTCTTT. This encodes CASNTPWGFTEAFF.

In this sample, this clonotype turned up many times. This chain links TRBV4-3 with TRBJ2-1; 9 bases align to TRBD2. V was clipped by 4 bases and J by 4 bases; unmatched bases: 17. CDR1 LGHNA and CDR2 YSLEER come from the germline V gene. The CDR3 sequence is 19 residues long. CDR3 nucleotide sequence: TGCGCCAGCAGCCCAAGAGGGATGCGGGGGGGCTTCTTTTACAATGAGCAGTTCTTC. Protein: CASSPRGMRGGFFYNEQFF.

In its sample, this clonotype was seen a few times. This sequence joins TRBV7-9 and TRBJ2-7; 8 bases agree with TRBD2. Germline-derived CDR1 and CDR2 are SEHNR and FQNEAQ (reference sequence). The CDR3 totals 17 residues. After removal of 5 bases from V and 3 bases from J, the junction contained 15 bases not matched to a gene. The chain's CDR3 is CASSPLTGASGRYEQYF. The DNA of the CDR3 is TGTGCCAGCAGCCCTCTGACCGGGGCTAGCGGGCGCTACGAGCAGTACTTC.

This clonotype occurred a few times. The gene calls are TRBV5-6 and TRBJ2-3; D uncertain. The CDR3 loop spans 12 amino acids. V shed 4 bases and J shed 2 bases, with 5 bases lying between them. Per the germline V gene, CDR1 is SGHDT and CDR2 is YYEEEE. CDR3 residues: CASSRPTDTQYF. For the CDR3, the DNA is TGTGCCAGCAGCCGACCCACAGATACGCAGTATTTT.

This clonotype was observed a handful of times. The chain links TRBV10-3 to TRBJ2-2; TRBD1 agrees at 7 bases. V shed 6 bases, J shed 3 bases, and the junction held 7 bases outside the gene matches. CDR3 length: 15 amino acids. The germline gives CDR1 ENHRY, CDR2 SYGVKD. CDR3 in amino acids: CAIRVAGGDTGELFF. In nucleotides, the CDR3 is TGTGCCATCAGGGTGGCAGGGGGTGACACCGGGGAGCTGTTTTTT.

This clonotype was seen more than once but under ten times. The chain employs TRBV6-6 and TRBJ2-7, with D unclear. Germline V gives CDR1 MNHNY, CDR2 SVGAGI (reference sequence). The CDR3 covers 12 residues. V shed 2 bases and J shed 2 bases, with 4 bases lying between them. CDR3 bases: TGTGCCAGCAGTTACGCCACCTACGAGCAGTACTTC. Residues: CASSYATYEQYF.

This clonotype showed up just a few times. The chain's CDR3 is CATIGTEHYEQYV. The CDR3 DNA reads TGTGCCACCATAGGGACGGAGCACTACGAGCAGTACGTC. V usage is TRBV24-1 and J usage is TRBJ2-7; possibly TRBD1 or TRBD2 for D (5 bases each). There are 13 residues in the CDR3. Germline values: CDR1 KGHDR, CDR2 SFDVKD. Trimming cost V 8 bases and J 3 bases, with 13 bases left between them.

This clonotype was seen at least ten times. This chain connects TRBV7-8 to TRBJ1-2; 8 bases map to TRBD1. The CDR3 extends over 15 amino acids. Germline-derived CDR1 and CDR2 are SGHVS and FQNEAQ. J was trimmed by 6 bases and V by 1 base; bases with no gene match: 7. The CDR3 nucleotides read TGTGCCAGCAGCTTAGACCCACAGGGGGTGCATGGCTACACCTTC. This codes for CASSLDPQGVHGYTF.

This chain connects TRBV24-1 to TRBJ2-5; TRBD2 might be the D (5 bases). The germline CDR1 and CDR2 sequences are KGHDR and SFDVKD. The CDR3 length is 11 residues. Trimming took off 10 bases at V and 5 bases at J, with 10 bases between the two ends. CDR3 DNA: TGTGCCACAGGACTTGGCGAGACCCAGTACTTC. This encodes CATGLGETQYF.

The table lists this clonotype with many counts. This chain joins TRBV9 and TRBJ2-3; D is unclear. From germline, CDR1 is SGDLS and CDR2 YYNGEE. This CDR3 region has 14 residues. V was trimmed by 0 bases and J by 2 bases, leaving 7 bases between them. CDR3 protein: CASSVEDHTDTQYF. The CDR3 bases are TGTGCCAGCAGCGTAGAGGATCACACAGATACGCAGTATTTT. The full variable domain, in which reference TRBV9 and TRBJ2-3 provide the parts outside the CDR3, is DSGVTQTPKHLITATGQRVTLRCSPRSGDLSVYWYQQSLDQGLQFLIQYYNGEERAKGNILERFSAQQFPDLHSELNLSSLELGDSALYFCASSVEDHTDTQYFGPGTRLTVL.

The J gene is TRBJ1-6, the V gene TRBV14; weak D call: TRBD1 (5 bases). Germline V gene sequence: CDR1 SGHDN, CDR2 FVKESK. V lost 1 base, J lost 9 bases, and 28 bases lay in between. This CDR3 region has 20 residues. CDR3 sequence reads: CASSQAVGATGRVVGSPLHF. The CDR3 nucleotides are TGTGCCAGCAGCCAAGCAGTTGGGGCCACTGGCAGGGTGGTCGGTTCACCCCTCCACTTT.

The rearrangement links TRBV11-3 to TRBJ2-7, with D hard to call. Germline CDR1 is SGHNT and CDR2 is YENEEA. Trimming took off 5 bases at V and 0 bases at J, with 8 bases between the two ends. CDR3 length: 13 amino acids. CDR3 DNA: TGTGCCAGCAGCCCCCCCGGCTCCTACGAGCAGTACTTC. It encodes CASSPPGSYEQYF.

This rearrangement joins TRBV6-2 or TRBV6-3 to TRBJ2-3; D is tentatively TRBD1 or TRBD2 (5 bases each). The ends were cut back, 5 bases at V and 5 bases at J, with 20 bases in the middle. The CDR3 runs to 16 residues. The germline V gene encodes CDR1 MNHEY and CDR2 SVGEGT. CDR3 nucleotide sequence: TGTGCCAGCAGTCCCCAGGGACGGACCGGTTTAGATACGCAGTATTTT. It codes for CASSPQGRTGLDTQYF.

This clonotype was counted ten times or more. The rearrangement joins TRBV5-6 to TRBJ2-7; TRBD2 is a possible D gene (6 bases). The V end was cut by 3 bases, the J end by 0 bases, with 7 bases between. The CDR3 has 13 residues. Germline CDR1 SGHDT, CDR2 YYEEEE. The CDR3 is CASSSDYSYEQYF. The CDR3 DNA is TGTGCCAGCAGCTCGGACTACTCCTACGAGCAGTACTTC.

The chain links TRBV19 to TRBJ2-2; no clear D. V lost 5 bases and J 3 bases, leaving 19 bases between the germline ends. The CDR3 has 17 amino acids. Germline V gives CDR1 LNHDA, CDR2 SQIVND (reference sequence). For the CDR3, the DNA is TGTGCCAGTAGTCCATCTCTGGTCAGGTCGCACACCGGGGAGCTGTTTTTT. Amino acid sequence: CASSPSLVRSHTGELFF.

This clonotype has more than one count but fewer than ten. The chain has TRBV9 and TRBJ2-7, with D perhaps TRBD1 (5 bases). Per germline, CDR1 SGDLS and CDR2 YYNGEE. The CDR3 covers 15 residues. V lost 3 bases and J lost 0, with 13 bases in between. CDR3 sequence reads: CASSGTQDSSYEQYF. CDR3 coding DNA: TGTGCCAGCAGCGGGACACAAGACAGCTCCTACGAGCAGTACTTC. Supplemented by reference TRBV9 and TRBJ2-7, the full variable domain reads DSGVTQTPKHLITATGQRVTLRCSPRSGDLSVYWYQQSLDQGLQFLIQYYNGEERAKGNILERFSAQQFPDLHSELNLSSLELGDSALYFCASSGTQDSSYEQYFGPGTRLTVT.

This clonotype has at least ten counts. The CDR3 coding sequence is TGTGCCAGCAGCTTAGCGACAGGGGGGAGCTCTGAAGCTTTCTTT. Encoded protein: CASSLATGGSSEAFF. V gene TRBV7-6 combines with J gene TRBJ1-1; 9 bases are shared with TRBD1. The CDR3 is 15 amino acids. Germline CDR1 is SGHVS and CDR2 is FNYEAQ. The junction had 5 bases not matched to a gene; V was cut back by 0 bases and J by 6 bases.

This chain links TRBV5-1 with TRBJ2-2; possible D gene TRBD1, 5 bases. The V end was cut by 4 bases, the J end by 6 bases, with 13 bases between. Per germline, CDR1 SGHRS and CDR2 YFSETQ. The CDR3 sequence is 14 residues long. CDR3 DNA sequence: TGCGCCAGCAGCCCCCCTCAGGGCCCCGGGGAGCTGTTTTTT. Translation gives CASSPPQGPGELFF.

V and J are TRBV21-1 and TRBJ2-7; no DNA check was done on the table's D call, TRBD2. TRBV21-1 is labeled a pseudogene. The CDR3 is 14 residues long. CDR3 region: CASSSRLAGGEQYF. Here the CDR3 DNA reads TGTGCCAGCAGCAGTAGGCTAGCGGGGGGAGAGCAGTACTTC.

This clonotype has a single count. This rearrangement joins TRBV7-6 to TRBJ2-3; TRBD2 matches 10 bases. This CDR3 is built from 15 residues. Looked up from germline, CDR1 is SGHVS and CDR2 is FNYEAQ. The trim removed 5 bases at V and 5 bases at J, leaving 7 bases unmatched. The CDR3 reads CASSQSSGGRDTQYF. CDR3 in DNA: TGTGCCAGCAGCCAGTCTAGCGGGGGTCGAGATACGCAGTATTTT.

A few counts support this clonotype. This chain links TRBV12-3 or TRBV12-4 with TRBJ2-7, with 8 bases lining up with TRBD1. V trimming: 5 bases; J trimming: 0 bases; junction bases outside the gene matches: 6. CDR3 length: 15 amino acids. CDR3 nucleotides: TGTGCCAGCAGTCCATCGCAGGGGGCCTCCTACGAGCAGTACTTC. Translated: CASSPSQGASYEQYF.